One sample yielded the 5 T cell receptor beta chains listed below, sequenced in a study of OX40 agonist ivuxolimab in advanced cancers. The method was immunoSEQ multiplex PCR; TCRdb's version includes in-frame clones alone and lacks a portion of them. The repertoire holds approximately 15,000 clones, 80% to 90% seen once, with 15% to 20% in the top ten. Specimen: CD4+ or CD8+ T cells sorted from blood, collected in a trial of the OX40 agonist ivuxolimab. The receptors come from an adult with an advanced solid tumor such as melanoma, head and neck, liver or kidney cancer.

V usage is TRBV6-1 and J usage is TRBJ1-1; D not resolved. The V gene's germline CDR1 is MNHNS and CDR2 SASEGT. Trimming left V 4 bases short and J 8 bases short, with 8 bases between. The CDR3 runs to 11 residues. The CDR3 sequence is CASSVGGEAFF. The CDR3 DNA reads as TGTGCCAGCAGTGTGGGCGGAGAAGCTTTCTTT.

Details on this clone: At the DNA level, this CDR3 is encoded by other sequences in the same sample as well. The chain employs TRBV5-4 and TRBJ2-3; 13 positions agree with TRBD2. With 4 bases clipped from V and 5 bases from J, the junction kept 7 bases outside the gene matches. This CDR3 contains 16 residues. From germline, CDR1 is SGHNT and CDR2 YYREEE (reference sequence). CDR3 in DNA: TGTGCCAGCAGCCCCGGACTAGCGGGAGTTAGAGATACGCAGTATTTT. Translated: CASSPGLAGVRDTQYF.

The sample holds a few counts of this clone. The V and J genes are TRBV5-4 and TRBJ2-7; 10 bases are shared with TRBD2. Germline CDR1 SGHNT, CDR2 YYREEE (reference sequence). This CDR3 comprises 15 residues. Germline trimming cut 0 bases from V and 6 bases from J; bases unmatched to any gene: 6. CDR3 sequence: CASSLAASGSGEQYF. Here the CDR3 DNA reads TGTGCCAGCAGCTTGGCGGCTAGCGGGAGCGGCGAGCAGTACTTC.

The chain's CDR3 is CASSPGSDQPQHF. Written as DNA, the CDR3 is TGTGCCAGCTCACCAGGTAGTGATCAGCCCCAGCATTTT. The chain uses TRBV18 and TRBJ1-5; no definite D call. V was trimmed by 2 bases and J by 5 bases, leaving 7 bases between them. Germline V gene lookup returns CDR1 KGHSH and CDR2 LQKENI. This CDR3 spans 13 amino acids.

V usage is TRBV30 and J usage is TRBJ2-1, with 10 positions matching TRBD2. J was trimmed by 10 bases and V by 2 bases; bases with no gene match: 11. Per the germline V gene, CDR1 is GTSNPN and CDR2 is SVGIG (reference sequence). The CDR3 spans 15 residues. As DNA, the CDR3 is TGTGCCTGGAGTCTTTTGAGCGGGAGGGGTCGGGAGCAGTTCTTC. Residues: CAWSLLSGRGREQFF.